The 22 T cell receptor beta chains presented below share a single source sample, sequenced in a study of T cells in localized non-small cell lung cancer. Repertoires were generated with immunoSEQ multiplex PCR, while TCRdb's copy carries only in-frame clones and drops some. Altogether about 57,000 clones are present, roughly 90% being singletons, with the ten largest covering just under 20%. This specimen consisted of peripheral blood, obtained before any cancer treatment. The receptors come from a man between 40 and 69 years old with stage I lung adenocarcinoma.

This clone was recorded a few times. V and J are TRBV5-1 and TRBJ2-3, with no clear D. The V end was cut by 4 bases, the J end by 0 bases, with 6 bases between. The CDR3 runs 13 residues. CDR1 is SGHRS and CDR2 is YFSETQ in the germline V gene. In nucleotides, the CDR3 is TGCGCCAGCAGCGGCGGAAGCACAGATACGCAGTATTTT. It translates to CASSGGSTDTQYF.

This sequence joins TRBV20-1 and TRBJ1-1; a weak D match, TRBD1 (5 bases). Germline V gene data show CDR1 as DFQATT and CDR2 as SNEGSKA (reference sequence). The V and J ends lost 2 bases and 9 bases respectively, with 10 bases between them. This CDR3 region has 11 residues. The CDR3: CSARPEGKAFF. CDR3 sequence (DNA): TGCAGTGCTAGACCAGAGGGGAAAGCTTTCTTT.

The V call is TRBV4-2, the J call TRBJ2-2; D unresolved. In germline, CDR1 is LGHNA, CDR2 YNFKEQ. The CDR3 runs to 14 residues. Trimming took off 0 bases at V and 1 base at J, with 3 bases between the two ends. CDR3 in DNA: TGTGCCAGCAGCCAAGAAGGGAACACCGGGGAGCTGTTTTTT. Amino acids: CASSQEGNTGELFF.

The chain carries TRBV7-3 and TRBJ2-4, with TRBD2 identical over 7 bases. Germline V gene data show CDR1 as SGHTA and CDR2 as FQGTGA. The CDR3 extends over 16 amino acids. Unmatched junction bases numbered 8, after V lost 5 bases and J lost 1 base. CDR3 DNA: TGTGCCAGCAGCACCTCTAGCGGAGGGGCCAAAAACATTCAGTACTTC. This encodes CASSTSSGGAKNIQYF.

This chain joins TRBV5-4 and TRBJ1-4; D may be TRBD1 (5 bases). V was trimmed by 0 bases and J by 6 bases, leaving 12 bases between them. The CDR3 spans 15 residues. Per germline, CDR1 SGHNT and CDR2 YYREEE (reference sequence). CDR3 DNA: TGTGCCAGCAGCTTGGGAGGGGCCGGGGATGAAAAACTGTTTTTT. This translates into CASSLGGAGDEKLFF.

The V gene is TRBV2, the J gene TRBJ2-7; D possibly matches TRBD1 or TRBD2 (5 bases each). CDR1 and CDR2 from the germline V gene are SNHLY and FYNNEI. The CDR3 extends over 13 amino acids. V lost 5 bases and J lost 3, with 11 bases in between. CDR3 sequence (DNA): TGTGCCAGCAGTCCGGGACCTGGCTACGAGCAGTACTTC. Translation: CASSPGPGYEQYF.

This rearrangement joins TRBV5-1 to TRBJ2-5, with D possibly matching TRBD2 (6 bases). Between the trimmed V and J ends, which lost 0 bases and 9 bases, there was a span of 18 bases. The CDR3 contains 15 residues. Germline loops: CDR1 SGHRS, CDR2 YFSETQ. The CDR3 reads CASSLARSGGGAQYF. CDR3 coding DNA: TGCGCCAGCAGCTTGGCGCGCTCCGGGGGTGGGGCCCAGTACTTC.

The chain links TRBV6-5 to TRBJ2-3; no definite D call. V lost 8 bases and J lost 8, with 14 bases in between. CDR1 MNHEY and CDR2 SVGAGI come from the germline V gene. The CDR3 consists of 12 residues. CDR3 region: CASGPLAGTQYF. The DNA for the CDR3 is TGTGCCAGCGGACCGTTGGCAGGTACGCAGTATTTT.

The chain links TRBV7-8 to TRBJ2-5, with D perhaps TRBD1 (5 bases). The germline V and J ends were trimmed by 7 bases and 0 bases, with 6 bases remaining between them. The CDR3 contains 12 residues. Germline V gene lookup returns CDR1 SGHVS and CDR2 FQNEAQ. The CDR3, as DNA: TGTGCCAGCACAGGGTACCAAGAGACCCAGTACTTC. Its protein product is CASTGYQETQYF.

The V call is TRBV30, the J call TRBJ1-1, with TRBD1 matching over 9 bases. Germline V gives CDR1 GTSNPN, CDR2 SVGIG (reference sequence). The CDR3 contains 13 residues. V trimming: 5 bases; J trimming: 14 bases; junction bases outside the gene matches: 15. The CDR3 protein is CAWGGTGPLWVFF. CDR3 in DNA: TGTGCCTGGGGCGGGACAGGGCCCTTGTGGGTGTTCTTT. Full variable domain (missing parts from reference TRBV30 and TRBJ1-1): SQTIHQWPATLVQPVGSPLSLECTVEGTSNPNLYWYRQAAGRGLQLLFYSVGIGQISSEVPQNLSASRPQDRQFILSSKKLLLSDSGFYLCAWGGTGPLWVFFGQGTRLTVV.

The rearrangement links TRBV28 to TRBJ1-6; TRBD1 is a possible D gene (5 bases). The CDR3 contains 16 residues. Germline assignment: CDR1 MDHEN and CDR2 SYDVKM. The germline V and J ends were trimmed by 3 bases and 10 bases, with 19 bases remaining between them. The CDR3 bases are TGTGCCAGCAGTTTCGGGTTTTTGACAGAAGTATCACCCCTCCACTTT. Translated: CASSFGFLTEVSPLHF.

The rearrangement uses TRBV4-3 and TRBJ2-7; possible D gene TRBD1, 6 bases. CDR3 size: 17 residues. Germline CDR1 is LGHNA and CDR2 is YSLEER. Trimming removed 0 bases from V and 3 bases from J, with 18 bases in between. CDR3 sequence reads: CASSQDVGTGIFYEQYF. The CDR3 DNA follows: TGCGCCAGCAGCCAAGATGTTGGTACAGGGATATTCTACGAGCAGTACTTC.

This sequence joins TRBV19 and TRBJ2-5; 14 bases match TRBD2. With V trimmed by 4 bases and J by 4 bases, 5 bases remained unmatched. Germline lookup yields CDR1 LNHDA and CDR2 SQIVND (reference sequence). The CDR3 has 16 amino acids. The CDR3 loop reads CASSTGLAGAGETQYF. In nucleotides, the CDR3 is TGTGCCAGTAGTACGGGACTAGCGGGAGCGGGAGAGACCCAGTACTTC.

This chain connects TRBV10-2 to TRBJ1-5; D ambiguous. The germline V gene has CDR1 WSHSY and CDR2 SAAADI. Trimming left V 8 bases short and J 0 bases short, with 8 bases between. The CDR3 extends over 13 amino acids. The CDR3 nucleotides read TGCGCCAGCGGAGTAAATAGCAATCAGCCCCAGCATTTT. This codes for CASGVNSNQPQHF.

This rearrangement joins TRBV7-2 to TRBJ2-3; a possible D gene is TRBD2 (5 bases). CDR3 size: 15 residues. The germline gives CDR1 SGHTA, CDR2 FQGNSA. V was trimmed by 2 bases and J by 0 bases, leaving 9 bases between them. This chain's CDR3 is CASSLLATSTDTQYF. The DNA for the CDR3 is TGTGCCAGCAGCTTATTAGCGACTAGCACAGATACGCAGTATTTT.

The chain recombines TRBV5-6 with TRBJ1-2, with a possible D match to TRBD1 (5 bases). V was cut by 4 bases and J by 1 base, with 5 bases left in between. Germline-derived CDR1 and CDR2 are SGHDT and YYEEEE. The CDR3 is made up of 12 amino acids. The CDR3 region is CASSDSNYGYTF. The CDR3 region has the DNA TGTGCCAGCAGCGACAGTAACTATGGCTACACCTTC.

This chain links TRBV28 with TRBJ2-7, with TRBD1 as a possible D gene (5 bases). The length of the CDR3 is 14 residues. The germline V and J ends were trimmed by 6 bases and 1 base, with 13 bases remaining between them. In germline, CDR1 is MDHEN, CDR2 SYDVKM. The CDR3 DNA reads as TGTGCCAGCAGCATTACAGGAGATTCCTACGAGCAGTACTTC. Protein product: CASSITGDSYEQYF.

The rearrangement links TRBV9 to TRBJ2-7; D remains unclear. The CDR3 runs 15 residues. Trimming removed 4 bases at V and 0 bases at J, with 14 bases between. CDR1 is SGDLS, CDR2 YYNGEE, per germline. In DNA, the CDR3 is TGTGCCAGCAGCCCCTCTGCGGAAAGCTCCTACGAGCAGTACTTC. Its translation: CASSPSAESSYEQYF.

V usage is TRBV5-1 and J usage is TRBJ2-2; D uncertain. CDR3 length: 16 amino acids. The germline CDR1 and CDR2 sequences are SGHRS and YFSETQ. Trimming left V 4 bases short and J 4 bases short, with 17 bases between. In DNA form, the CDR3 reads TGCGCCAGCAGCCCCGAGATACCCGGCGGCACCGGGGAGCTGTTTTTT. It encodes CASSPEIPGGTGELFF.

V usage is TRBV19 and J usage is TRBJ2-4, with 8 bases identical to TRBD1. The CDR3 contains 18 residues. V was pared by 1 base and J by 6 bases, with 14 bases of the junction left unmatched. In germline, CDR1 is LNHDA, CDR2 SQIVND (reference sequence). In DNA form, the CDR3 reads TGTGCCAGTAGTATAGTAGGTCCGACAGGGGCGAGGGGAAACATTCAGTACTTC. Protein product: CASSIVGPTGARGNIQYF.

V gene TRBV21-1 combines with J gene TRBJ2-5; the table calls TRBD1, which could not be checked here. TRBV21-1 is recorded as a pseudogene. The CDR3 length is 18 residues. The CDR3 nucleotides read TGTGCCAGAACCCACCGAGGACATTTACCCTCAGACAAAGAGACCCAGTACTTC. It encodes CARTHRGHLPSDKETQYF.

This chain joins TRBV28 and TRBJ2-1; tentative D call: TRBD2 (6 bases). The V and J ends lost 5 bases and 3 bases respectively, with 29 bases between them. The CDR3 length is 20 residues. CDR1 is MDHEN, CDR2 SYDVKM, per germline. The CDR3 DNA reads TGTGCCAGCAGTACCCGGCCGACTTGGGGGACTGGTAGATTCTACAATGAGCAGTTCTTC. The encoded protein is CASSTRPTWGTGRFYNEQFF. Using reference TRBV28 and TRBJ2-1 for the parts outside the CDR3, the full variable domain is DVKVTQSSRYLVKRTGEKVFLECVQDMDHENMFWYRQDPGLGLRLIYFSYDVKMKEKGDIPEGYSVSREKKERFSLILESASTNQTSMYLCASSTRPTWGTGRFYNEQFFGPGTRLTVL.